These T cell receptor beta chains were read from a single sample in a study of T cells in Graves' hyperthyroidism and ophthalmopathy. TCRdb re-derived calls from the multiplex PCR reads in MiXCR, one entry per CDR3 protein. Of a few hundred thousand distinct CDR3 sequences detected, just under 15% appear once; the ten largest clones hold roughly 33%. Sequenced: blood. All receptors derive from a woman between 25 and 40 years old with Graves' hyperthyroidism. Both conserved end residues are part of each CDR3. Fields, in order: J gene, D gene, clone size, V gene, CDR3 protein. D genes are given only for firm matches. Expanded clones get a size class; other rows say once, few or many, or leave the size out.

>TRBJ2-7|.|.|TRBV5-1
CASSPRTAEQYF
>TRBJ2-4|TRBD1|.|TRBV4-1
CASSRADRDDIQYF
>TRBJ1-2|.|.|TRBV6-2/TRBV6-3
CASSLREAYGYTF
>TRBJ2-2|.|many|TRBV2
CASSDIWGTGELFF
>TRBJ2-2|TRBD2|.|TRBV2
CAGGGSGRANTGELFF
>TRBJ1-2|.|.|TRBV3-1
CASRYTGIFYGYTF
>TRBJ2-2|.|few|TRBV7-6
CASSFYIGELFF
>TRBJ2-3|.|.|TRBV15
CATSPRGDTQYF
>TRBJ2-7|TRBD2|many|TRBV3-1
CASSPLGGGTYEQYF
>TRBJ2-7|.|many|TRBV2
CASSGGRGGLYEQYF
>TRBJ2-1|.|many|TRBV20-1
CSAPLRTVSYNEQFF
>TRBJ2-7|.|.|TRBV6-1
CASIEEGGLHFTYEQYF
>TRBJ2-7|TRBD1|many|TRBV3-1
CASSQWDSYEQYF
>TRBJ2-2|TRBD2|.|TRBV20-1
CSATSGTSYGELFF
>TRBJ2-2|TRBD2|.|TRBV10-3
CAIPKAGGYTGELFF
>TRBJ2-1|TRBD2|many|TRBV5-1
CASSLGVGGSKGNEQFF
>TRBJ2-2|.|few|TRBV6-6
CASSYSWFGGASNTGELFF
>TRBJ2-2|.|many|TRBV27
CASTRGAKNTGELFF
>TRBJ1-6|.|.|TRBV18
CASSLWPVGSYNSPLHF
>TRBJ2-1|TRBD2|many|TRBV15
CATSGLADNEQFF
>TRBJ2-5|.|few|TRBV3-1
CASSLLAEALRGMYF
>TRBJ1-2|TRBD1|few|TRBV6-1
CASRLMTGGAGYGYTF
>TRBJ2-7|TRBD1|.|TRBV12-3/TRBV12-4
CASSLRRTGETYEQYF
>TRBJ2-1|TRBD1|.|TRBV24-1
CATSDQDREQFF
>TRBJ2-1|TRBD2|many|TRBV6-2/TRBV6-3
CASSEAGARQFF
>TRBJ2-3|.|.|TRBV2
CASSKGGATDTQYF
>TRBJ2-1|TRBD2|.|TRBV5-5
CASSLATSGRDYEQFF
>TRBJ2-4|.|.|TRBV20-1
CSARDSLSRNIQYF
>TRBJ2-7|TRBD2|many|TRBV2
CASSGLAGVYEQYF
>TRBJ2-7|TRBD2|few|TRBV13
CASSSNGLAGGYEQYF
>TRBJ1-1|.|many|TRBV13
CASSPPGGTNTEAFF